This passage covers 25 T cell receptor beta chains from one sample sequenced in a study of shared clonotypes between healthy human individuals. Assay used: immunoSEQ multiplex PCR; TCRdb lists only in-frame clones, some missing. Altogether 490,000 or so clones are present, 60% to 85% being singletons, with the ten largest covering approximately 13%. Source material: PBMCs. These receptors originate from a woman between 40 and 55 years old in good health. Some clones in this sample may be carry-over from other donors' samples.

V usage is TRBV30 and J usage is TRBJ2-1, with 7 positions matching TRBD1. The germline gives CDR1 GTSNPN, CDR2 SVGIG (reference sequence). V was pared by 5 bases and J by 6 bases, with 4 bases of the junction left unmatched. This CDR3 contains 12 residues. DNA for the CDR3: TGTGCCTGGGACAGGGTGGGCAATGAGCAGTTCTTC. Amino acid sequence: CAWDRVGNEQFF.

This clone was observed a few times. The chain is built from TRBV5-8 and TRBJ2-6; D gene ambiguous. Trimming cost V 0 bases and J 0 bases, with 4 bases left between them. The CDR3 sequence is 15 residues long. Looked up from germline, CDR1 is SGHTS and CDR2 is YDEGEE. CDR3 sequence reads: CASSLEYSGANVLTF. In DNA form, the CDR3 reads TGTGCCAGCAGCTTGGAGTACTCTGGGGCCAACGTCCTGACTTTC.

In the case of this clone: This is likely an artifact of a read error, given a far larger clone one base away. This CDR3 reads CASSPGQGIGGYGYTF. In DNA form, the CDR3 reads TGCGCCAGCAGCCCGGGACAGGGTATCGGCGGCTATGGCTACACCTTC. The V call is TRBV5-1, the J call TRBJ1-2; TRBD1 matches at 9 bases. Per germline, CDR1 SGHRS and CDR2 YFSETQ. Germline trimming cut 4 bases from V and 4 bases from J; bases unmatched to any gene: 11. CDR3 size: 16 residues.

The CDR3 region is CARARGNEQFF. For the CDR3, the DNA is TGTGCCAGAGCCCGAGGCAATGAGCAGTTCTTC. The chain is built from TRBV2 and TRBJ2-1; D gene uncertain. There are 11 residues in the CDR3. V lost 9 bases and J 6 bases, leaving 9 bases between the germline ends. Germline V lookup: CDR1 SNHLY, CDR2 FYNNEI.

This clone was counted a single time. The chain links TRBV6-6 to TRBJ1-2, with D unclear. Germline V gene sequence: CDR1 MNHNY, CDR2 SVGAGI (reference sequence). Deletions cut 6 bases from V and 5 bases from J, with 7 bases between. This CDR3 spans 11 amino acids. Here the CDR3 reads CASSPSYGYTF. DNA for the CDR3: TGTGCCAGCAGCCCTTCGTATGGCTACACCTTC.

The chain joins TRBV28 to TRBJ2-1; D is unresolved. V lost 2 bases and J lost 2, with 7 bases in between. Germline CDR1 reads MDHEN; CDR2 reads SYDVKM. This CDR3 is 14 amino acids long. This CDR3 reads CASSLQAAYNEQFF. DNA of the CDR3: TGTGCCAGCAGTTTACAGGCAGCCTACAATGAGCAGTTCTTC.

V gene TRBV27 combines with J gene TRBJ2-5; 9 positions match TRBD2. Judging by the DNA end, TRBJ2-7 fits better; the J call may be wrong. The germline V gene encodes CDR1 MNHEY and CDR2 SMNVEV (reference sequence). The CDR3 is 19 residues long. The CDR3 bases are TGTGCCAGCACAAGGAGGTGGGGCAGGGGAGAAGCGGGAGGCAACGAGCAGTACTTC. As protein: CASTRRWGRGEAGGNEQYF.

The chain recombines TRBV7-6 with TRBJ2-7; D gene uncertain. The V gene's germline CDR1 is SGHVS and CDR2 FNYEAQ. There are 14 residues in the CDR3. Trimming removed 3 bases from V and 3 bases from J, with 12 bases in between. The CDR3 here is CASSFALGNYEQYF. The CDR3 DNA reads as TGTGCCAGCAGCTTCGCGCTAGGCAACTACGAGCAGTACTTC.

This clone was seen just once. The chain couples TRBV5-1 to TRBJ1-2, with 11 bases matching TRBD1. Losses at the gene ends were 3 bases for V and 6 bases for J; bases not matched to a gene: 4. Germline assignment: CDR1 SGHRS and CDR2 YFSETQ. This CDR3 contains 14 residues. The CDR3 loop is CASSSDRGLNGYTF. CDR3 coding DNA: TGCGCCAGCAGCTCGGACAGGGGGCTGAATGGCTACACCTTC.

On this clone itself: The sample holds other DNA sequences that translate to the same CDR3. The V gene is TRBV28, the J gene TRBJ2-7; D uncertain. CDR3 size: 11 residues. Germline CDR1 is MDHEN and CDR2 is SYDVKM. V gave up 4 bases and J gave up 4 bases, with 5 bases separating them. In nucleotides, the CDR3 is TGTGCCAGCAGTTCCCCGTACGAGCAGTACTTC. Protein product: CASSSPYEQYF. Looking up the rest from reference TRBV28 and TRBJ2-7 gives the full variable domain: DVKVTQSSRYLVKRTGEKVFLECVQDMDHENMFWYRQDPGLGLRLIYFSYDVKMKEKGDIPEGYSVSREKKERFSLILESASTNQTSMYLCASSSPYEQYFGPGTRLTVT.

The chain combines TRBV10-3 with TRBJ2-1; D possibly corresponds to TRBD1 (5 bases). This CDR3 has 13 residues. The V and J ends lost 4 bases and 4 bases respectively, with 8 bases between them. Germline V gives CDR1 ENHRY, CDR2 SYGVKD. The CDR3 region has the DNA TGTGCCATCAGTGCGACAGAGTACAATGAGCAGTTCTTC. This encodes CAISATEYNEQFF.

DNA for the CDR3: TGTGCCAGCAGTTTGGGGGCGCGGAACTATGGCTACACCTTC. Encoded protein: CASSLGARNYGYTF. This chain uses TRBV28 with TRBJ1-2, with a weak D call TRBD1 (6 bases). The CDR3 runs to 14 residues. CDR1 MDHEN and CDR2 SYDVKM come from the germline V gene. Trimming pared 3 bases from V and 2 bases from J, leaving 10 bases between.

The chain is built from TRBV14 and TRBJ2-3, with 12 bases that match TRBD2. CDR1 and CDR2 from the germline V gene are SGHDN and FVKESK. V gave up 4 bases and J gave up 1 base; unmatched junction bases: 3. This CDR3 comprises 16 residues. CDR3 DNA: TGTGCCAGCAGCCTACTAGCGGGAGGCCGCACAGATACGCAGTATTTT. Amino acids: CASSLLAGGRTDTQYF.

Only a few counts were recorded for this clone. The chain employs TRBV18 and TRBJ2-7; D is ambiguous. The V gene lost 4 bases and the J gene lost 7 bases, with 20 bases spanning the gap. CDR3 length equals 15 residues. Germline CDR1 KGHSH, CDR2 LQKENI. The CDR3 sequence: CASSQNSFTPREQYF. The CDR3, as DNA: TGTGCCAGCTCACAGAACTCCTTTACCCCGAGGGAGCAGTACTTC.

The chain combines TRBV29-1 with TRBJ2-5; no clear D. This CDR3 spans 11 amino acids. With 4 bases removed from V and 4 bases from J, the gap between germline ends came to 7 bases. The germline V gene encodes CDR1 SQVTM and CDR2 ANQGSEA. The CDR3 DNA is TGCAGCGTTGCTGTAGGAGAGACCCAGTACTTC. This encodes CSVAVGETQYF.

This clone was observed once. The chain links TRBV6-4 to TRBJ2-1; D is undetermined. This CDR3 spans 16 amino acids. Trimming took 6 bases from V and 2 from J, leaving 17 bases between them. Germline lookup yields CDR1 MRHNA and CDR2 SNTAGT. The CDR3 region is CASSASAQPPYNEQFF. CDR3 sequence (DNA): TGTGCCAGCAGCGCTTCGGCGCAGCCCCCCTACAATGAGCAGTTCTTC.

The chain has TRBV18 and TRBJ2-7, with D perhaps being TRBD1 or TRBD2 (5 bases each). Trimming shortened V by 1 base and J by 5 bases, and 9 bases separated the two germline ends. This CDR3 is built from 13 residues. CDR1 and CDR2 from the germline V gene are KGHSH and LQKENI. The CDR3 loop is CASSPQGRNEQYF. The CDR3 region has the DNA TGTGCCAGCTCACCACAGGGACGGAACGAGCAGTACTTC.

A note on this clone: One end of the junction is discordant with germline, which a read error may explain. This CDR3 reads CASSLGGAPGGETQYF. For the CDR3, the DNA is TGTGCTAGCAGCTTGGGGGGAGCCCCAGGGGGGGAGACCCAGTACTTC. The chain joins TRBV7-7 to TRBJ2-5, with a possible D match to TRBD1 (7 bases). Germline CDR1 and CDR2: SSHAT and FNYEAQ (reference sequence). CDR3 size: 16 residues.

This rearrangement joins TRBV19 to TRBJ1-5; D gene unclear. The CDR3 covers 15 residues. The germline CDR1 and CDR2 sequences are LNHDA and SQIVND (reference sequence). Deletions cut 3 bases from V and 2 bases from J, with 11 bases between. This CDR3 reads CASSIGDGGNQPQHF. In nucleotides, the CDR3 is TGTGCCAGTAGTATCGGCGACGGGGGCAATCAGCCCCAGCATTTT.

This clone was seen once. The chain carries TRBV21-1 and TRBJ1-5; TRBD1, the D gene given by the table, was not confirmed from the DNA. TRBV21-1 constitutes a pseudogene. The CDR3 runs 15 residues. CDR3 sequence: CASSSQGGSNQPQHF. The CDR3 DNA is TGTGCCAGCAGCAGTCAGGGGGGTAGCAATCAGCCCCAGCATTTT.

V usage is TRBV30 and J usage is TRBJ1-3, with TRBD1 matching over 8 bases. Trimming removed 7 bases from V and 4 bases from J; junction bases left unmatched: 3. Per germline, CDR1 GTSNPN and CDR2 SVGIG (reference sequence). The CDR3 length is 12 residues. For the CDR3, the DNA is TGTGCCTCAACAGGGGGGGGAAACACCATATATTTT. It yields the protein CASTGGGNTIYF. Full variable domain (rest looked up from reference TRBV30 and TRBJ1-3): SQTIHQWPATLVQPVGSPLSLECTVEGTSNPNLYWYRQAAGRGLQLLFYSVGIGQISSEVPQNLSASRPQDRQFILSSKKLLLSDSGFYLCASTGGGNTIYFGEGSWLTVV.

The chain recombines TRBV25-1 with TRBJ2-6, with a tentative D call TRBD1 (7 bases). Germline V CDR1 and CDR2: MGHDK, SYGVNS. Trimming removed 2 bases from V and 2 bases from J, with 16 bases in between. The CDR3 consists of 18 residues. The CDR3: CASSEGVARGAGANVLTF. The CDR3 bases are TGTGCCAGCAGTGAAGGTGTGGCCAGGGGGGCTGGGGCCAACGTCCTGACTTTC.

V usage is TRBV4-3 and J usage is TRBJ1-4, with 8 bases lining up with TRBD1. There are 16 residues in the CDR3. V was clipped by 0 bases and J by 7 bases; unmatched bases: 7. Germline V lookup: CDR1 LGHNA, CDR2 YSLEER. CDR3 amino acids: CASSQDSRTGREKLFF. CDR3 bases: TGCGCCAGCAGCCAAGATTCAAGGACAGGGCGTGAAAAACTGTTTTTT.

The chain recombines TRBV4-2 with TRBJ2-7; D call uncertain. The V and J ends lost 0 bases and 3 bases respectively, with 18 bases between them. This CDR3 is built from 17 residues. Germline V gene lookup returns CDR1 LGHNA and CDR2 YNFKEQ. CDR3 in DNA: TGTGCCAGCAGCCAAGAGTCCCAAGCTTACAGTGGCTACGAGCAGTACTTC. This translates into CASSQESQAYSGYEQYF.

The chain is built from TRBV20-1 and TRBJ1-2; perhaps TRBD1 as D (5 bases). Trimming left V 3 bases short and J 8 bases short, with 10 bases between. CDR3 length: 11 amino acids. Germline-derived CDR1 and CDR2 are DFQATT and SNEGSKA (reference sequence). The CDR3 DNA sequence: TGCAGTGCTAGTGTTGGGGACGGCTACACCTTC. Translated, it gives CSASVGDGYTF.